The 28 T cell receptor beta chains listed next were all sequenced from one sample in a study of regulatory T cells in long-lasting Graves disease. CDR3-region Arm-PCR and iRepertoire HTBI primers produced the TCR beta libraries. A single record per CDR3 protein comes from TCRdb applying MiXCR to the multiplex PCR reads. The data show 500,000 or so distinct CDR3 sequences, about 16% seen once. Noted time point: newly diagnosed GD, antithyroid drugs for less than 3 months. Construction of the TCR library relied on RNA isolated from PBMCs. The same sample was also used in a study of T cells in Graves' hyperthyroidism and ophthalmopathy.

The starting material was peripheral blood mononuclear cells (PBMCs), obtained at new diagnosis, from a patient treated with antithyroid drugs. The origin of the receptors is a middle-aged woman with Graves disease.

In the case of this clonotype: The junction departs from the called germline gene at one end, perhaps through a read error. V usage is TRBV6-9 and J usage is TRBJ1-2; the match to TRBD1 covers 8 bases. The germline gives CDR1 MNHGY, CDR2 SVAAGI. This CDR3 is built from 12 residues. CDR3 DNA sequence: TGTGCCAGCAGTTCCGGACAGGGAATTAAAAACTTC. As protein: CASSSGQGIKNF.

This clonotype was seen only a few times. The rearrangement joins TRBV7-9 to TRBJ1-2; tentative D call: TRBD1 (5 bases). The CDR3 sequence is 12 residues long. Germline V lookup: CDR1 SEHNR, CDR2 FQNEAQ (reference sequence). V was shortened by 8 bases and J by 2 bases, with 9 bases between the two germline ends. CDR3 sequence reads: CASARVNYGYTF. The CDR3, as DNA: TGTGCCAGCGCCAGGGTAAACTATGGCTACACCTTC.

Regarding this clonotype: Without the conserved terminal phenylalanine or tryptophan, this CDR3 likely stems from a read error. The V and J genes are TRBV19 and TRBJ2-7; 10 bases fit TRBD2. Germline trimming cut 9 bases from V and 3 bases from J; bases unmatched to any gene: 11. This CDR3 is built from 15 residues. Germline CDR1 LNHDA, CDR2 SQIVND (reference sequence). In DNA, the CDR3 is TGTGCCAGCGCTGATAGCGGGGGGCCCTTCTACGAGCAGTACTCC. It is translated as CASADSGGPFYEQYS.

This clonotype appeared many times. The rearrangement uses TRBV6-1 and TRBJ1-2, with TRBD1 matching over 9 bases. The germline CDR1 and CDR2 sequences are MNHNS and SASEGT. This CDR3 spans 13 amino acids. J was trimmed by 7 bases and V by 6 bases; bases with no gene match: 6. The CDR3 loop is CASSYTGGSGYTF. CDR3 bases: TGTGCCAGCAGCTATACAGGGGGCTCTGGCTACACCTTC.

The genes are TRBV6-1 and TRBJ1-5; D remains unclear. This CDR3 has 14 residues. Trimming removed 8 bases at V and 5 bases at J, with 16 bases between. In germline, CDR1 is MNHNS, CDR2 SASEGT. CDR3 coding DNA: TGTGCCAGCTTGAGGGTCGGTGGCGATCAGCCCCAGCATTTT. Amino acid sequence: CASLRVGGDQPQHF.

This clonotype was recorded at least ten times. The rearrangement uses TRBV28 and TRBJ2-1; the match to TRBD1 covers 10 bases. This CDR3 is 14 amino acids long. The germline gives CDR1 MDHEN, CDR2 SYDVKM. Trimming took 5 bases from V and 9 from J; bases not matched to a gene: 7. The chain's CDR3 is CASSPQTGGFEQFF. The CDR3 DNA reads TGTGCCAGCAGTCCCCAGACAGGGGGCTTTGAGCAGTTCTTC.

This chain joins TRBV20-1 and TRBJ2-3, with 9 bases aligning to TRBD2. V lost 6 bases and J lost 5; bases outside the gene matches: 12. Germline lookup yields CDR1 DFQATT and CDR2 SNEGSKA (reference sequence). The CDR3 covers 15 residues. The CDR3 here is CSATQAAGGLDTQYF. The CDR3 region has the DNA TGCAGTGCGACACAAGCGGCGGGGGGGCTAGATACGCAGTATTTT.

The rearrangement joins TRBV5-5 to TRBJ1-2; D call uncertain. The CDR3 consists of 14 residues. Looked up from germline, CDR1 is SGHKS and CDR2 is YYEKEE (reference sequence). V was clipped by 4 bases and J by 4 bases, with 14 bases between them. CDR3: CASSRQWTSYGYTF. The CDR3 DNA reads TGTGCCAGCAGCCGGCAATGGACGAGCTATGGCTACACCTTC.

This clonotype came up a few times. The rearrangement links TRBV10-3 to TRBJ1-6; D may be TRBD1 (6 bases). The CDR3 is 15 amino acids. V lost 2 bases and J lost 9, with 14 bases in between. CDR1 is ENHRY, CDR2 SYGVKD, per germline. The CDR3 DNA is TGTGCCATCAGTGAGGGGGCGGGGGGCATTTCACCCCTCCACTTT. Its translation: CAISEGAGGISPLHF.

The rearrangement joins TRBV6-1 to TRBJ2-3; D could derive from TRBD1 or TRBD2 (5 bases each). CDR1 MNHNS and CDR2 SASEGT come from the germline V gene. Trimming cost V 6 bases and J 2 bases, with 12 bases left between them. CDR3 length equals 14 residues. CDR3 residues: CASRFRGPTDTQYF. Here the CDR3 DNA reads TGTGCCAGCAGGTTCCGGGGACCCACAGATACGCAGTATTTT.

In this sample, this clonotype turned up many times. V gene TRBV11-3 combines with J gene TRBJ2-7; the D is unclear. The CDR3 is 15 amino acids. V was shortened by 5 bases and J by 4 bases, with 18 bases between the two germline ends. Germline assignment: CDR1 SGHNT and CDR2 YENEEA. CDR3 protein: CASSNRAGPLYEQYF. DNA for the CDR3: TGTGCCAGCAGCAACCGGGCCGGGCCACTATACGAGCAGTACTTC.

The chain links TRBV4-2 to TRBJ2-1, with a tentative D call TRBD1 (5 bases). This CDR3 contains 12 residues. Germline V gene data show CDR1 as LGHNA and CDR2 as YNFKEQ. Trimming removed 1 base from V and 10 bases from J, with 8 bases in between. CDR3 amino acids: CASSQGGVEQFF. As DNA, the CDR3 is TGTGCCAGCAGCCAAGGGGGCGTCGAGCAGTTCTTC.

The chain employs TRBV20-1 and TRBJ2-3, with 8 bases that match TRBD2. Trimming cost V 5 bases and J 6 bases; bases outside gene matches: 13. CDR3 size: 15 residues. Germline CDR1 and CDR2: DFQATT and SNEGSKA (reference sequence). The CDR3 DNA follows: TGCAGTGCTCGCCCAGAGGGGTTAGCGGGGGATACGCAGTATTTT. This translates into CSARPEGLAGDTQYF.

This clonotype was seen more than once but under ten times. The V call is TRBV6-5, the J call TRBJ1-2; 9 positions agree with TRBD1. The CDR3 spans 18 residues. Germline V gene lookup returns CDR1 MNHEY and CDR2 SVGAGI. The V and J ends lost 4 bases and 3 bases, in that order; junction bases with no gene match: 15. The CDR3 protein is CASSSLQGAKKADYGYTF. The CDR3, as DNA: TGTGCCAGCAGTTCCCTACAGGGGGCGAAGAAGGCTGACTATGGCTACACCTTC.

The table lists this clonotype with many counts. The V and J genes are TRBV7-8 and TRBJ2-3; 12 positions agree with TRBD2. Germline CDR1 SGHVS, CDR2 FQNEAQ. This CDR3 is built from 15 residues. Trimming at V came to 7 bases and at J to 9 bases, leaving 11 bases not matched to a gene. The CDR3 sequence: CASTQTSGGQGTQYF. CDR3 in DNA: TGTGCCAGCACCCAGACTAGCGGGGGCCAGGGGACGCAGTATTTT.

This clonotype was seen repeatedly, ten times or more. The rearrangement links TRBV29-1 to TRBJ2-1, with TRBD1 as a possible D gene (5 bases). The CDR3 has 13 amino acids. V was clipped by 5 bases and J by 8 bases, with 16 bases between them. CDR1 SQVTM and CDR2 ANQGSEA come from the germline V gene. The CDR3 region is CSVLKGNIYEQFF. DNA for the CDR3: TGCAGCGTTTTAAAGGGGAATATCTATGAGCAGTTCTTC.

This clonotype was counted only a few times. The rearrangement links TRBV4-1 to TRBJ1-1; D is undetermined. Germline V CDR1 and CDR2: MGHRA, YSYEKL. This CDR3 has 13 residues. V was pared by 4 bases and J by 6 bases, with 12 bases between. CDR3 amino acids: CASSRLARAEAFF. The CDR3 DNA follows: TGCGCCAGCAGCCGGCTGGCGCGCGCTGAAGCTTTCTTT.

About this clonotype: One base away lies a much larger clone, so this may be a sequencing read error. The chain employs TRBV2 and TRBJ2-2; 16 bases map to TRBD2. The V segment lost 7 bases and the J segment 9 bases; nucleotides outside the gene matches: 5. The CDR3 sequence is 15 residues long. From germline, CDR1 is SNHLY and CDR2 FYNNEI. CDR3: CASTGTSGGARELFF. The DNA for the CDR3 is TGTGCCAGCACAGGGACTAGCGGGGGGGCCCGGGAGCTGTTTTTT.

This clonotype was observed once. The V and J genes are TRBV19 and TRBJ2-7; 7 bases line up with TRBD1. Trimming removed 6 bases from V and 5 bases from J; junction bases left unmatched: 4. Germline V lookup: CDR1 LNHDA, CDR2 SQIVND (reference sequence). This CDR3 spans 12 amino acids. In nucleotides, the CDR3 is TGTGCCAGTAGCAGGGGGAATAACGAGCAGTACTTC. This encodes CASSRGNNEQYF.

This clonotype was seen a few times. The chain links TRBV20-1 to TRBJ1-1; D possibly corresponds to TRBD1 (5 bases). Looked up from germline, CDR1 is DFQATT and CDR2 is SNEGSKA (reference sequence). V dropped 3 bases and J dropped 4 bases, with 9 bases sitting between them. This CDR3 is built from 12 residues. CDR3 sequence: CSASEGTTEAFF. CDR3 nucleotide sequence: TGCAGTGCTAGCGAAGGGACCACTGAAGCTTTCTTT.

This clonotype was recorded many times. The V and J genes are TRBV28 and TRBJ2-3; TRBD1 might be the D (7 bases). This CDR3 is built from 16 residues. CDR1 MDHEN and CDR2 SYDVKM come from the germline V gene. Trimming cost V 6 bases and J 6 bases, with 22 bases left between them. In DNA, the CDR3 is TGTGCCAGCAGGGGGGGTTTGAGGGGGCGTATCGATACGCAGTATTTT. Protein sequence: CASRGGLRGRIDTQYF.

The rearrangement uses TRBV7-3 and TRBJ2-1, with 15 bases that match TRBD2. V lost 5 bases and J lost 1; bases outside the gene matches: 12. The CDR3 sequence is 20 residues long. Germline CDR1 reads SGHTA; CDR2 reads FQGTGA. In DNA form, the CDR3 reads TGTGCCAGCAGCCCTGCTAGGACTAGCGGGGGGGCCGGGTCCTACAATGAGCAGTTCTTC. Translating gives CASSPARTSGGAGSYNEQFF.

This clonotype was recorded at least ten times. The chain employs TRBV12-3 or TRBV12-4 and TRBJ1-5, with 8 bases identical to TRBD1. The CDR3 length is 14 residues. J gave up 7 bases and V 6 bases, and 8 bases lay outside the gene matches. CDR3 nucleotides: TGTGCCAGCAGCCGGGAACAGGGGGTCCAGCCCCAGCATTTT. Translated, it gives CASSREQGVQPQHF.

This clonotype was counted at least ten times. The chain has TRBV2 and TRBJ1-2; maybe TRBD1 (5 bases). Germline-derived CDR1 and CDR2 are SNHLY and FYNNEI. CDR3 length: 12 residues. The V end lost 6 bases, the J end lost 8 bases, and 13 bases lay between the germline ends. The CDR3 sequence is CASRTGGEGYTF. Written as DNA, the CDR3 is TGTGCCAGCAGAACGGGGGGTGAGGGCTACACCTTC.

There are a few counts of this clonotype. V is TRBV3-1 and J is TRBJ2-7; 8 nucleotides align to TRBD2. The CDR3 runs to 17 residues. V gave up 3 bases and J gave up 4 bases; unmatched junction bases: 14. In germline, CDR1 is LGHDT, CDR2 YNNKEL (reference sequence). In DNA, the CDR3 is TGTGCCAGCAGCCATTTTCCCGCGGGACTAGTTCAGTACGAGCAGTACTTC. Its protein product is CASSHFPAGLVQYEQYF.

The rearrangement joins TRBV13 to TRBJ1-2; 9 nucleotides agree with TRBD1. The germline CDR1 and CDR2 sequences are PRHDT and FYEKMQ (reference sequence). The CDR3 totals 16 residues. Trimming removed 4 bases from V and 1 base from J; junction bases left unmatched: 7. This CDR3 reads CASSSGTGRNNYGYTF. As DNA, the CDR3 is TGTGCCAGCAGCTCCGGGACAGGGCGAAATAACTATGGCTACACCTTC.

This clonotype was observed many times. The chain recombines TRBV20-1 with TRBJ2-7, with 7 bases lining up with TRBD2. The V and J ends lost 3 bases and 0 bases, in that order; junction bases with no gene match: 5. The CDR3 is made up of 14 amino acids. Germline V CDR1 and CDR2: DFQATT, SNEGSKA (reference sequence). CDR3 DNA: TGCAGTGCTAGGGGGGGGGAGAGCTCCTACGAGCAGTACTTC. It encodes CSARGGESSYEQYF.

In its sample, this clonotype was seen a few times. This chain connects TRBV29-1 to TRBJ2-2; no reliable D call. CDR3 length: 15 residues. Trimming pared 5 bases from V and 0 bases from J, leaving 13 bases between. CDR1 and CDR2 from the germline V gene are SQVTM and ANQGSEA. The CDR3 coding sequence is TGCAGCGTTCGAGTTGCAGTGACGAACACCGGGGAGCTGTTTTTT. Encoded protein: CSVRVAVTNTGELFF.